A single sample is the source of the 31 T cell receptor beta chains below, sequenced in a study of blood T cell repertoires in COVID-19. Assay used: immunoSEQ multiplex PCR; TCRdb lists only in-frame clones, some missing. The sample has 340,000 or so clones, over 75% seen once; the top ten hold 1%. The sequenced material came from peripheral blood. These TCRs come from a man aged 50 to 60 with active or convalescent COVID-19.

The chain employs TRBV18 and TRBJ2-2; 10 bases line up with TRBD1. J was trimmed by 5 bases and V by 2 bases; bases with no gene match: 5. The CDR3 has 16 amino acids. CDR1 and CDR2 from the germline V gene are KGHSH and LQKENI. Here the CDR3 reads CASSPGGTGDTGELFF. The CDR3 coding sequence is TGTGCCAGCTCACCAGGCGGGACAGGGGATACCGGGGAGCTGTTTTTT.

Regarding this clone: Other DNA sequences in this sample translate to the same CDR3. This chain connects TRBV5-1 to TRBJ2-3; 12 bases map to TRBD1. The germline CDR1 and CDR2 sequences are SGHRS and YFSETQ. Unmatched junction bases numbered 2, after V lost 3 bases and J lost 6 bases. The CDR3 loop spans 14 amino acids. As DNA, the CDR3 is TGCGCCAGCAGCTCGGGACAGGGGGCGGATACGCAGTATTTT. Encoded protein: CASSSGQGADTQYF. The full variable domain, with the rest looked up from reference TRBV5-1 and TRBJ2-3, is KAGVTQTPRYLIKTRGQQVTLSCSPISGHRSVSWYQQTPGQGLQFLFEYFSETQRNKGNFPGRFSGRQFSNSRSEMNVSTLELGDSALYLCASSSGQGADTQYFGPGTRLTVL.

This chain joins TRBV18 and TRBJ1-1; possibly TRBD1 for D (6 bases). Germline V CDR1 and CDR2: KGHSH, LQKENI. This CDR3 contains 16 residues. The V end lost 5 bases, the J end lost 2 bases, and 18 bases lay between the germline ends. The DNA of the CDR3 is TGTGCCAGCTCATCACAAGGTCAGGGGATTAACACTGAAGCTTTCTTT. This encodes CASSSQGQGINTEAFF.

The V gene is TRBV3-1 (or the pseudogene TRBV3-2), the J gene TRBJ2-7; 9 positions agree with TRBD2. The CDR3 contains 15 residues. Germline-derived CDR1 and CDR2 are LGHDT and YNNKEL (reference sequence). V shed 4 bases and J 5 bases; nucleotides not matched to a gene: 9. CDR3 nucleotide sequence: TGTGCCAGCAGCCTAAGAGCGGGAGGTTTCGACGAGCAGTACTTC. It is translated as CASSLRAGGFDEQYF.

The DNA for the CDR3 is TGTGCCAGCAGCCCTCCTTCCTACGAGCAGTACTTC. As protein: CASSPPSYEQYF. This chain joins TRBV12-3 or TRBV12-4 and TRBJ2-7, with D uncertain. The CDR3 loop spans 12 amino acids. The V end was cut by 6 bases, the J end by 1 base, with 7 bases between.

V and J are TRBV29-1 and TRBJ2-1; TRBD2 aligns across 10 bases. CDR1 and CDR2 from the germline V gene are SQVTM and ANQGSEA. V lost 4 bases, J lost 0 bases, and 6 bases stayed unmatched. The CDR3 consists of 16 residues. This CDR3 reads CSVGGSGRTSYNEQFF. The CDR3 region has the DNA TGCAGCGTTGGCGGTAGCGGGAGGACCTCCTACAATGAGCAGTTCTTC.

V is TRBV7-2 and J is TRBJ1-2; 11 nucleotides line up with TRBD1. Looked up from germline, CDR1 is SGHTA and CDR2 is FQGNSA. CDR3 length: 13 residues. V was pared by 7 bases and J by 8 bases, with 6 bases of the junction left unmatched. The CDR3 DNA sequence: TGTGCCAGCATGGGACAGGGGGAGCAAGGCTACACCTTC. It specifies CASMGQGEQGYTF.

This chain uses TRBV15 with TRBJ2-3, with TRBD1 matching over 9 bases. The length of the CDR3 is 16 residues. Germline V gives CDR1 LNHNV, CDR2 YYDKDF (reference sequence). The V and J ends lost 5 bases and 6 bases, in that order; junction bases with no gene match: 12. CDR3 DNA sequence: TGTGCCACCAGCCTCGGACAGGGGTCTCTCACGGATACGCAGTATTTT. Its translation is CATSLGQGSLTDTQYF.

This chain uses TRBV5-1 with TRBJ1-1; 7 nucleotides agree with TRBD1. CDR3 length: 14 residues. Germline assignment: CDR1 SGHRS and CDR2 YFSETQ. The junction had 9 bases not matched to a gene; V was cut back by 10 bases and J by 0 bases. DNA of the CDR3: TGCGCCTCCAGGGGGGCGCAAATGAACACTGAAGCTTTCTTT. Protein sequence: CASRGAQMNTEAFF.

V and J are TRBV6-5 and TRBJ1-2; TRBD1 might be the D (6 bases). Trimming removed 0 bases from V and 0 bases from J, with 11 bases in between. This CDR3 has 16 amino acids. Germline CDR1 is MNHEY and CDR2 is SVGAGI. The CDR3 spells CASSYSGQTTNYGYTF. CDR3 DNA: TGTGCCAGCAGTTACTCAGGACAGACGACTAACTATGGCTACACCTTC.

This clone has just a few counts. V gene TRBV4-2 combines with J gene TRBJ2-7; 7 bases agree with TRBD2. Trimming removed 6 bases from V and 2 bases from J; junction bases left unmatched: 10. The CDR3 extends over 15 amino acids. Germline CDR1 reads LGHNA; CDR2 reads YNFKEQ. CDR3 DNA: TGTGCCAGCAGGAGGTCGATAGGACTAGCCTACGAGCAGTACTTC. Encoded protein: CASRRSIGLAYEQYF.

Here the CDR3 DNA reads TGTGCCAGCAGCTTTGCGGACAGTCGGGAGCAGTACTTC. Translation gives CASSFADSREQYF. The rearrangement joins TRBV7-2 to TRBJ2-7, with D tentatively TRBD1 (6 bases). V gave up 3 bases and J gave up 7 bases, with 13 bases separating them. Germline V gene lookup returns CDR1 SGHTA and CDR2 FQGNSA. The CDR3 extends over 13 amino acids.

In this sample, this clone turned up a few times. The rearrangement uses TRBV7-2 and TRBJ2-7; TRBD1 aligns across 11 bases. Looked up from germline, CDR1 is SGHTA and CDR2 is FQGNSA. J gave up 2 bases and V 4 bases, and 7 bases lay outside the gene matches. This CDR3 contains 16 residues. In nucleotides, the CDR3 is TGTGCCAGCAGCTCAAAATCGGGACAGGGGGCCTACGAGCAGTACTTC. It translates to CASSSKSGQGAYEQYF.

This chain links TRBV14 with TRBJ2-7; 7 bases agree with TRBD2. This CDR3 is 15 amino acids long. Germline V gives CDR1 SGHDN, CDR2 FVKESK. Losses at the gene ends were 1 base for V and 2 bases for J; bases not matched to a gene: 5. As DNA, the CDR3 is TGTGCCAGCAGCCAAGGACTAGGGACTACCTACGAGCAGTACTTC. It is translated as CASSQGLGTTYEQYF.

The V call is TRBV11-2, the J call TRBJ2-1, with TRBD2 identical over 10 bases. This CDR3 contains 14 residues. Trimming took 5 bases from V and 9 from J; bases not matched to a gene: 7. Germline CDR1 reads SGHAT; CDR2 reads FQNNGV. CDR3 amino acids: CASSLLAGRGEQFF. The CDR3 DNA sequence: TGTGCCAGCAGCCTACTAGCGGGACGTGGTGAGCAGTTCTTC.

V gene TRBV3-1 (or the pseudogene TRBV3-2) combines with J gene TRBJ2-1; perhaps TRBD2 as D (6 bases). Trimming cost V 4 bases and J 3 bases, with 16 bases left between them. The germline CDR1 and CDR2 sequences are LGHDT and YNNKEL (reference sequence). This CDR3 is 16 amino acids long. The CDR3 loop reads CASSRIVGGVYNEQFF. The CDR3 DNA reads TGTGCCAGCAGCCGGATTGTAGGCGGGGTCTACAATGAGCAGTTCTTC.

A remark on this clone: Within the sample, other DNA sequences also encode this same CDR3. The rearrangement links TRBV29-1 to TRBJ1-5, with 8 nucleotides matching TRBD1. After removal of 7 bases from V and 4 bases from J, the junction contained 3 bases not matched to a gene. CDR1 is SQVTM, CDR2 ANQGSEA, per germline. The CDR3 consists of 12 residues. The CDR3 DNA sequence: TGCAGCGCCAGACAGGGGAATCAGCCCCAGCATTTT. This encodes CSARQGNQPQHF. Drawing the rest from reference TRBV29-1 and TRBJ1-5, the complete variable domain is SAVISQKPSRDICQRGTSLTIQCQVDSQVTMMFWYRQQPGQSLTLIATANQGSEATYESGFVIDKFPISRPNLTFSTLTVSNMSPEDSSIYLCSARQGNQPQHFGDGTRLSIL.

This clone was seen more than once but under ten times. V is TRBV23-1 and J is TRBJ1-5; tentatively, D is TRBD1 (6 bases). TRBV23-1 is given ORF status, its function remaining uncertain. The CDR3 is 18 residues long. V lost 10 bases and J 0 bases, leaving 25 bases between the germline ends. The CDR3 loop is CATLRGGARISSNQPQHF. In DNA form, the CDR3 reads TGCGCCACTCTTAGGGGGGGGGCGCGAATCTCTAGCAATCAGCCCCAGCATTTT.

This clone was observed a handful of times. This chain uses TRBV7-9 with TRBJ2-5; 8 nucleotides align to TRBD2. This CDR3 region has 14 residues. V lost 3 bases to trimming and J lost 4 bases; unmatched junction nucleotides: 4. Germline V gene sequence: CDR1 SEHNR, CDR2 FQNEAQ (reference sequence). The CDR3 DNA is TGTGCCAGCAGCTTCAGGCTAGCGGGAGAGACCCAGTACTTC. It codes for CASSFRLAGETQYF.

The chain is built from TRBV5-8 and TRBJ1-2, with D possibly matching TRBD1 (6 bases). V was clipped by 0 bases and J by 7 bases, with 10 bases between them. Germline loops: CDR1 SGHTS, CDR2 YDEGEE. The CDR3 loop spans 13 amino acids. The DNA of the CDR3 is TGTGCCAGCAGCTTGGACAGGGCCCTTGGCTACACCTTC. Translated: CASSLDRALGYTF.

This chain connects TRBV6-1 to TRBJ2-2, with a weak D call TRBD1 (7 bases). Trimming shortened V by 2 bases and J by 7 bases, and 11 bases separated the two germline ends. The CDR3 runs 14 residues. Looked up from germline, CDR1 is MNHNS and CDR2 is SASEGT. CDR3 region: CASSEQGGNGELFF. The CDR3 coding sequence is TGTGCCAGCAGTGAACAGGGGGGAAACGGGGAGCTGTTTTTT.

This chain links TRBV7-6 with TRBJ1-4; no firm D call. Trimming took 2 bases from V and 0 from J, leaving 10 bases between them. This CDR3 contains 16 residues. The germline gives CDR1 SGHVS, CDR2 FNYEAQ. CDR3 coding DNA: TGTGCCAGCAGCTTAATGGTGGCAGCAACTAATGAAAAACTGTTTTTT. Translation gives CASSLMVAATNEKLFF.

V is TRBV7-8 and J is TRBJ1-1; 7 bases are shared with TRBD1. The germline V gene encodes CDR1 SGHVS and CDR2 FQNEAQ. The CDR3 has 15 amino acids. The V and J ends lost 5 bases and 4 bases, in that order; junction bases with no gene match: 10. CDR3 nucleotide sequence: TGTGCCAGCAGCACCAGGACAGGAATAGGCACTGAAGCTTTCTTT. This translates into CASSTRTGIGTEAFF.

The chain combines TRBV5-1 with TRBJ1-6, with TRBD1 as a possible D gene (6 bases). CDR3 length: 16 residues. Germline CDR1 reads SGHRS; CDR2 reads YFSETQ. Deletions cut 7 bases from V and 10 bases from J, with 24 bases between. The chain's CDR3 is CASHRAGWRVGSPLHF. The DNA of the CDR3 is TGCGCCAGCCACAGGGCAGGGTGGAGAGTCGGCTCACCCCTCCACTTT.

The V call is TRBV4-3, the J call TRBJ2-1; weak D call: TRBD1 (6 bases). Germline CDR1 and CDR2: LGHNA and YSLEER. V was pared by 4 bases and J by 3 bases, with 19 bases between. The CDR3 extends over 17 amino acids. The CDR3 region is CASSLNTGTTFYNEQFF. Written as DNA, the CDR3 is TGCGCCAGCAGCCTAAATACCGGGACAACCTTCTACAATGAGCAGTTCTTC.

The DNA of the CDR3 is TGTGCCAGCAGCCAAGCCCAGGGGAGCCCGGAGACCCAGTACTTC. This codes for CASSQAQGSPETQYF. The genes are TRBV4-2 and TRBJ2-5, with D perhaps matching TRBD1 (6 bases). V gave up 1 base and J gave up 5 bases, with 14 bases separating them. Germline V lookup: CDR1 LGHNA, CDR2 YNFKEQ. The CDR3 consists of 15 residues.

This chain links TRBV6-5 with TRBJ1-2, with a weak D call TRBD1 (6 bases). Germline CDR1 MNHEY, CDR2 SVGAGI. V gave up 4 bases and J gave up 4 bases, with 13 bases separating them. The CDR3 spans 14 residues. This chain's CDR3 is CASSSLIQGYGYTF. The CDR3 DNA reads TGTGCCAGCAGTTCCCTTATACAGGGCTATGGCTACACCTTC.

The chain couples TRBV2 to TRBJ1-6; D gene unclear. Per the germline V gene, CDR1 is SNHLY and CDR2 is FYNNEI. CDR3 size: 12 residues. V was trimmed by 2 bases and J by 6 bases, leaving 2 bases between them. DNA of the CDR3: TGTGCCAGCAGTGAACGTAATTCACCCCTCCACTTT. Translation gives CASSERNSPLHF.

The chain links TRBV28 to TRBJ1-5, with D unclear. Germline values: CDR1 MDHEN, CDR2 SYDVKM. CDR3 length equals 14 residues. Between the trimmed V and J ends, which lost 6 bases and 2 bases, there was a span of 11 bases. CDR3 loop: CASSGVQGNQPQHF. The CDR3 DNA follows: TGTGCCAGCAGCGGGGTCCAGGGCAATCAGCCCCAGCATTTT.

The count of this clone is one. This chain uses TRBV2 with TRBJ1-5, with 7 bases identical to TRBD1. The germline V gene has CDR1 SNHLY and CDR2 FYNNEI. V shed 1 base, J shed 2 bases, and the junction held 5 bases outside the gene matches. This CDR3 is built from 16 residues. CDR3 protein: CASSEGTGLRNQPQHF. CDR3 DNA sequence: TGTGCCAGCAGTGAAGGGACAGGTCTACGCAATCAGCCCCAGCATTTT.

J is TRBJ1-5 and V is TRBV21-1; the DNA was not compared with TRBD1, the D call given in the table. TRBV21-1 is an annotated pseudogene. There are 18 residues in the CDR3. CDR3 nucleotide sequence: TGTGCCAGCAGCAAAGCGCTAAGACAACTTAATAGCAATCAGCCCCAGCATTTT. It codes for CASSKALRQLNSNQPQHF.